Each of the 20 T cell receptor beta chains below was sequenced from the same sample in a study of Ad26.COV2.S vaccination and SARS-CoV-2 variants. Treatment described: over 15 received Ad26.COV2.S at low or high dose, single or two shots; 5 received placebo; per-sample allocation not given. Samples analyzed were those drawn on day 63 after the first vaccine or placebo injection. Using immunoSEQ multiplex PCR, the repertoire was profiled, and TCRdb retains in-frame clones only, with some absent. This table has roughly 450,000 clones, 90% appearing once. The material was peripheral blood, obtained in a trial of Ad26.COV2.S vaccine versus placebo. The receptors were gathered from a person between 18 and 65 years old who received the Ad26.COV2.S COVID-19 vaccine or a placebo.

In this sample, this clone turned up once. This sequence joins TRBV19 and TRBJ2-3; TRBD2 agrees at 7 bases. Germline V gives CDR1 LNHDA, CDR2 SQIVND (reference sequence). The CDR3 sequence is 16 residues long. After removal of 5 bases from V and 4 bases from J, the junction contained 12 bases not matched to a gene. CDR3 residues: CASSLLGGSVADTQYF. The CDR3, as DNA: TGTGCCAGTAGTCTGCTCGGCGGGAGCGTGGCAGATACGCAGTATTTT.

This chain joins TRBV30 and TRBJ2-7, with 9 bases aligning to TRBD2. Unmatched junction bases numbered 9, after V lost 3 bases and J lost 3 bases. The CDR3 has 15 residues. The germline V gene encodes CDR1 GTSNPN and CDR2 SVGIG (reference sequence). The CDR3 DNA is TGTGCCTGGAGCTTCTGGGCGGGAGGGCTCTACGAGCAGTACTTC. Translated, it gives CAWSFWAGGLYEQYF.

This chain joins TRBV6-5 and TRBJ2-5; TRBD2 matches 11 bases. The J segment lost 2 bases and the V segment lost 6 bases, leaving 5 bases of the junction unmatched. This CDR3 comprises 15 residues. CDR1 is MNHEY, CDR2 SVGAGI, per germline. CDR3 nucleotides: TGTGCCAGCAGCCGACTAGCGGGAAGGCAAGAGACCCAGTACTTC. It yields the protein CASSRLAGRQETQYF.

The rearrangement joins TRBV12-3 or TRBV12-4 to TRBJ2-1; TRBD2 matches 9 bases. The CDR3 totals 13 residues. V lost 5 bases, J lost 6 bases, and 2 bases stayed unmatched. The CDR3 DNA sequence: TGTGCCAGCAGTCGCGGGAGGGCCAATGAGCAGTTCTTC. Its translation is CASSRGRANEQFF.

The V gene is TRBV30, the J gene TRBJ2-7; D tentatively fits TRBD1 or TRBD2 (5 bases each). V dropped 4 bases and J dropped 6 bases, with 10 bases sitting between them. Germline V gives CDR1 GTSNPN, CDR2 SVGIG (reference sequence). CDR3 length equals 11 residues. In DNA form, the CDR3 reads TGTGCCTGGATCGCCGGGACCGAGCAGTACTTC. Protein: CAWIAGTEQYF.

The chain employs TRBV4-3 and TRBJ2-7; D remains unclear. The germline CDR1 and CDR2 sequences are LGHNA and YSLEER. The length of the CDR3 is 15 residues. Between the trimmed V and J ends, which lost 0 bases and 4 bases, there was a span of 13 bases. CDR3 in amino acids: CASSQDRFWIYEQYF. Here the CDR3 DNA reads TGCGCCAGCAGCCAAGACAGGTTCTGGATTTACGAGCAGTACTTC.

The chain links TRBV21-1 to TRBJ1-1; the table's TRBD1 call for D was not verified on the DNA. TRBV21-1 is termed a pseudogene. This CDR3 is 13 amino acids long. DNA for the CDR3: TGTGCCAGCAGTACAGGGGTTTGCACTGAAGCTTTCTTT. Its protein product is CASSTGVCTEAFF.

V gene TRBV7-2 combines with J gene TRBJ2-2; D might be TRBD2 (5 bases). This CDR3 region has 16 residues. Germline V gene data show CDR1 as SGHTA and CDR2 as FQGNSA. Trimming removed 2 bases at V and 0 bases at J, with 10 bases between. DNA for the CDR3: TGTGCCAGCAGCTTATGGAGAGCGGCGAACACCGGGGAGCTGTTTTTT. Its protein product is CASSLWRAANTGELFF.

This sequence joins TRBV29-1 and TRBJ2-1, with D maybe TRBD1 (6 bases). Germline CDR1 reads SQVTM; CDR2 reads ANQGSEA. This CDR3 spans 13 amino acids. Trimming cost V 4 bases and J 3 bases, with 10 bases left between them. The DNA for the CDR3 is TGCAGCGTTGCGACAGGACTCTACAATGAGCAGTTCTTC. Translation: CSVATGLYNEQFF.

This clone was recorded once. The gene calls are TRBV19 and TRBJ2-1, with D perhaps matching TRBD1 (6 bases). Per the germline V gene, CDR1 is LNHDA and CDR2 is SQIVND (reference sequence). This CDR3 is 16 amino acids long. Trimming pared 5 bases from V and 4 bases from J, leaving 18 bases between. The CDR3 region is CASSLLGQRQYNEQFF. The CDR3 DNA reads TGTGCCAGTAGTCTCCTCGGACAGAGACAATACAATGAGCAGTTCTTC.

This clone was picked up one time. This CDR3 reads CASSEGWEAGNTIYF. In nucleotides, the CDR3 is TGTGCCAGCAGTGAAGGGTGGGAGGCTGGAAACACCATATATTTT. This chain uses TRBV2 with TRBJ1-3; D unclear. Between the trimmed V and J ends, which lost 1 base and 2 bases, there was a span of 9 bases. From germline, CDR1 is SNHLY and CDR2 FYNNEI. This CDR3 has 15 amino acids. Full variable domain (remainder filled in from reference TRBV2 and TRBJ1-3): EPEVTQTPSHQVTQMGQEVILRCVPISNHLYFYWYRQILGQKVEFLVSFYNNEISEKSEIFDDQFSVERPDGSNFTLKIRSTKLEDSAMYFCASSEGWEAGNTIYFGEGSWLTVV.

This chain joins TRBV30 and TRBJ2-1; 8 bases align to TRBD2. Germline-derived CDR1 and CDR2 are GTSNPN and SVGIG (reference sequence). V shed 1 base, J shed 9 bases, and the junction held 8 bases outside the gene matches. This CDR3 has 14 residues. The chain's CDR3 is CAWSDSGGPGEQFF. The CDR3 bases are TGTGCCTGGAGTGATTCGGGAGGGCCGGGTGAGCAGTTCTTC.

The J gene is TRBJ2-1, the V gene TRBV5-1, with 8 bases identical to TRBD2. CDR3 length: 15 amino acids. Germline CDR1 and CDR2: SGHRS and YFSETQ. Trimming at V came to 2 bases and at J to 2 bases, leaving 3 bases not matched to a gene. In DNA form, the CDR3 reads TGCGCCAGCAGCTTATCACTAGCGGCCTACAATGAGCAGTTCTTC. This encodes CASSLSLAAYNEQFF.

The chain employs TRBV7-2 and TRBJ2-1, with 11 bases aligning to TRBD2. The junction had 9 bases not matched to a gene; V was cut back by 2 bases and J by 0 bases. The CDR3 is 19 amino acids. Per germline, CDR1 SGHTA and CDR2 FQGNSA. The CDR3 loop reads CASSLRLAGGPSSYNEQFF. In nucleotides, the CDR3 is TGTGCCAGCAGCTTAAGGCTAGCGGGAGGACCGAGCTCCTACAATGAGCAGTTCTTC.

The chain links TRBV21-1 to TRBJ1-5; TRBD1 was called by the table and not checked on the DNA. TRBV21-1 has pseudogene status. This CDR3 region has 13 residues. The CDR3 DNA reads TGTGCCACCCAGACGGGACAGGGACAGCCCCAGCATTTT. Translated: CATQTGQGQPQHF.

The chain joins TRBV4-3 to TRBJ2-1, with D uncertain. CDR1 and CDR2 (germline): LGHNA, YSLEER. V gave up 4 bases and J gave up 4 bases, with 2 bases separating them. The CDR3 is 11 amino acids. In DNA form, the CDR3 reads TGCGCCAGCAGCCGATACAATGAGCAGTTCTTC. This codes for CASSRYNEQFF.

The chain combines TRBV27 with TRBJ2-7; D perhaps matches TRBD2 (6 bases). Deletions cut 5 bases from V and 2 bases from J, with 19 bases between. This CDR3 comprises 16 residues. Germline values: CDR1 MNHEY, CDR2 SMNVEV (reference sequence). The CDR3 DNA sequence: TGTGCCAGCAGTCCGAGGGGTCTGGGCGGGACCTACGAGCAGTACTTC. It is translated as CASSPRGLGGTYEQYF.

This chain joins TRBV5-1 and TRBJ2-7; the D gene is possibly TRBD2 (5 bases). Per germline, CDR1 SGHRS and CDR2 YFSETQ. Trimming removed 0 bases at V and 0 bases at J, with 10 bases between. There are 15 residues in the CDR3. In nucleotides, the CDR3 is TGCGCCAGCAGCTTGGAGGGCGGAGGCTCCTACGAGCAGTACTTC. The encoded protein is CASSLEGGGSYEQYF.

CDR3 coding DNA: TGTGCCAGCAGCTTAACGATTTCTCAAGAGACCCAGTACTTC. Encoded protein: CASSLTISQETQYF. The chain has TRBV11-2 and TRBJ2-5; no firm D call. The CDR3 is 14 amino acids. The V and J ends lost 2 bases and 2 bases respectively, with 9 bases between them. Germline-derived CDR1 and CDR2 are SGHAT and FQNNGV.

CDR3 amino acids: CASSGGNSNQPQHF. The CDR3 region has the DNA TGTGCCAGCAGCGGGGGTAATAGCAATCAGCCCCAGCATTTT. The V and J genes are TRBV6-6 and TRBJ1-5; D possibly corresponds to TRBD1 (5 bases). The CDR3 loop spans 14 amino acids. In germline, CDR1 is MNHNY, CDR2 SVGAGI (reference sequence). V was pared by 6 bases and J by 0 bases, with 9 bases between.